These 5 T cell receptor beta chains were all obtained from the same sample, sequenced in a study of blood T cell repertoires in COVID-19. Here immunoSEQ multiplex PCR was the method, and the copy in TCRdb shows in-frame clones only, minus some. The table includes 15,000 to 20,000 clones, almost 90% detected once. Sequencing was done on a sample of peripheral blood. The origin of the receptors is a human donor in a cohort sampled during active COVID-19.

This chain connects TRBV14 to TRBJ1-2; TRBD1 might be the D (6 bases). Germline CDR1 is SGHDN and CDR2 is FVKESK. The CDR3 has 15 amino acids. Trimming removed 1 base at V and 3 bases at J, with 12 bases between. This chain's CDR3 is CASSQGPGVYYGYTF. The CDR3, as DNA: TGTGCCAGCAGCCAAGGCCCAGGGGTTTACTATGGCTACACCTTC.

This chain joins TRBV18 and TRBJ2-7; 12 nucleotides agree with TRBD2. The germline V gene encodes CDR1 KGHSH and CDR2 LQKENI. V trimming: 0 bases; J trimming: 0 bases; junction bases outside the gene matches: 6. The CDR3 totals 18 residues. CDR3 coding DNA: TGTGCCAGCTCACCACCGAATCTAGCGGGGGGGCCCTCCTACGAGCAGTACTTC. This encodes CASSPPNLAGGPSYEQYF.

The chain employs TRBV7-9 and TRBJ1-1; no clear D gene. V was cut by 5 bases and J by 3 bases, with 16 bases left in between. In germline, CDR1 is SEHNR, CDR2 FQNEAQ (reference sequence). The CDR3 has 15 residues. The CDR3 region has the DNA TGTGCCAGCAGCCCATTAGGAGTTTGGGACACTGAAGCTTTCTTT. Its translation: CASSPLGVWDTEAFF. The full variable domain, rest sourced from reference TRBV7-9 and TRBJ1-1, is DTGVSQNPRHKITKRGQNVTFRCDPISEHNRLYWYRQTLGQGPEFLTYFQNEAQLEKSRLLSDRFSAERPKGSFSTLEIQRTEQGDSAMYLCASSPLGVWDTEAFFGQGTRLTVV.

The chain employs TRBV4-1 and TRBJ1-2, with 7 bases that match TRBD1. The CDR3 is made up of 14 amino acids. Trimming at V came to 4 bases and at J to 8 bases, leaving 10 bases not matched to a gene. Germline-derived CDR1 and CDR2 are MGHRA and YSYEKL. The CDR3, as DNA: TGCGCCAGCAGCCTAAGAGACAGGGCTAGCGGCTACACCTTC. Protein sequence: CASSLRDRASGYTF.

As DNA, the CDR3 is TGTGCCAGCGCGGAGGACAGCAATACCTACGAGCAGTACTTC. It is translated as CASAEDSNTYEQYF. The gene calls are TRBV27 and TRBJ2-7, with D perhaps matching TRBD1 (6 bases). This CDR3 contains 14 residues. Per germline, CDR1 MNHEY and CDR2 SMNVEV (reference sequence). V was trimmed by 8 bases and J by 2 bases, leaving 16 bases between them.